A single sample gave rise to the 27 T cell receptor beta chains below, sequenced in a study of shared clonotypes between healthy human individuals. Measured with immunoSEQ multiplex PCR; TCRdb has only the in-frame clones, and not every one. This sample yields hundreds of thousands of clones, of which around 96% are seen a single time; about 0.12% belongs to the top ten. Naive CD8 isolation took CD45RO-negative cells positively selected for CCR7 and excluded terminally differentiated effector memory CD45RA+ cells. Specimen: naive CD8+ T cells sorted from blood. The receptors come from a woman between 25 and 40 years old in good health.

The chain joins TRBV4-1 to TRBJ2-2; no firm D call. Germline CDR1 and CDR2: MGHRA and YSYEKL. The V end was cut by 1 base, the J end by 8 bases, with 5 bases between. This CDR3 comprises 12 residues. The CDR3 DNA reads TGCGCCAGCAGCCAAGGTTTAGGGGAGCTGTTTTTT. This translates into CASSQGLGELFF.

The chain couples TRBV28 to TRBJ1-1; 8 bases match TRBD1. The CDR3 covers 14 residues. The germline V gene encodes CDR1 MDHEN and CDR2 SYDVKM. V lost 7 bases and J lost 5; bases outside the gene matches: 9. The CDR3 DNA follows: TGTGCCAGCACACAGGGGGTGCGAAAGACTGAAGCTTTCTTT. This codes for CASTQGVRKTEAFF. Full variable domain (remainder filled in from reference TRBV28 and TRBJ1-1): DVKVTQSSRYLVKRTGEKVFLECVQDMDHENMFWYRQDPGLGLRLIYFSYDVKMKEKGDIPEGYSVSREKKERFSLILESASTNQTSMYLCASTQGVRKTEAFFGQGTRLTVV.

The gene calls are TRBV7-2 and TRBJ1-6, with D unresolved. V lost 4 bases to trimming and J lost 7 bases, with 11 bases between them. Germline loops: CDR1 SGHTA, CDR2 FQGNSA. This CDR3 contains 14 residues. This chain's CDR3 is CASSYPVGNSPLHF. In nucleotides, the CDR3 is TGTGCCAGCAGCTACCCCGTGGGCAATTCACCCCTCCACTTT.

The chain is built from TRBV14 and TRBJ2-1, with a tentative D call TRBD1 (6 bases). Trimming took off 3 bases at V and 5 bases at J, with 14 bases between the two ends. Looked up from germline, CDR1 is SGHDN and CDR2 is FVKESK. CDR3 size: 15 residues. The CDR3 sequence is CASSQWDIRNNEQFF. Here the CDR3 DNA reads TGTGCCAGCAGCCAGTGGGACATTAGAAACAATGAGCAGTTCTTC.

This rearrangement joins TRBV7-9 to TRBJ2-2, with TRBD2 matching 8 bases. Germline loops: CDR1 SEHNR, CDR2 FQNEAQ (reference sequence). The CDR3 has 17 residues. Trimming cost V 5 bases and J 0 bases; bases outside gene matches: 8. CDR3 region: CASSPQLAGTNTGELFF. The CDR3 DNA follows: TGTGCCAGCAGCCCCCAGTTAGCGGGGACGAACACCGGGGAGCTGTTTTTT.

The chain's CDR3 is CASSYSRVDGYTF. The CDR3 nucleotides read TGTGCCAGCAGTTACAGCAGGGTCGATGGCTACACCTTC. This chain joins TRBV6-5 and TRBJ1-2; D may be TRBD1 (5 bases). Looked up from germline, CDR1 is MNHEY and CDR2 is SVGAGI. V lost 2 bases and J 6 bases, leaving 10 bases between the germline ends. The CDR3 is made up of 13 amino acids.

The V and J genes are TRBV27 and TRBJ2-2, with D possibly matching TRBD1 (5 bases). This CDR3 contains 16 residues. Per germline, CDR1 MNHEY and CDR2 SMNVEV (reference sequence). V gave up 6 bases and J gave up 4 bases, with 18 bases separating them. CDR3 loop: CASSLGVRGFTGELFF. In DNA, the CDR3 is TGTGCCAGCAGCCTAGGGGTCCGAGGATTCACCGGGGAGCTGTTTTTT.

About this clone: The sample has other DNA sequences that encode this CDR3 too. The chain joins TRBV19 to TRBJ2-7, with D perhaps matching TRBD1 (5 bases). CDR3 length: 13 residues. Trimming cost V 3 bases and J 1 base, with 7 bases left between them. Germline V gene lookup returns CDR1 LNHDA and CDR2 SQIVND (reference sequence). Here the CDR3 DNA reads TGTGCCAGTAGTATGACAGTTTCCTACGAGCAGTACTTC. The encoded protein is CASSMTVSYEQYF.

V usage is TRBV19 and J usage is TRBJ1-3, with D tentatively TRBD1 (6 bases). V shed 1 base and J shed 0 bases, with 22 bases lying between them. The CDR3 has 20 amino acids. Germline V gives CDR1 LNHDA, CDR2 SQIVND (reference sequence). CDR3 sequence reads: CASSIVSGQYSFFSGNTIYF. The CDR3 nucleotides are TGTGCCAGTAGTATAGTTTCAGGACAGTACAGCTTCTTCTCTGGAAACACCATATATTTT.

The CDR3 DNA reads as TGTGCCAGCAGCCACCCGCAGGGACTAGCGGGAGTGCATGAGCAGTTCTTC. Translated, it gives CASSHPQGLAGVHEQFF. The chain uses TRBV7-9 and TRBJ2-1; 14 bases line up with TRBD2. Trimming at V came to 5 bases and at J to 8 bases, leaving 11 bases not matched to a gene. The CDR3 is made up of 17 amino acids. Germline V gene lookup returns CDR1 SEHNR and CDR2 FQNEAQ (reference sequence).

A single count supports this clone. V and J are TRBV28 and TRBJ1-5; D is unresolved. The CDR3 runs 14 residues. V lost 6 bases to trimming and J lost 2 bases, with 11 bases between them. Germline V CDR1 and CDR2: MDHEN, SYDVKM. Written as DNA, the CDR3 is TGTGCCAGCAGGGAGACAATGGGCAATCAGCCCCAGCATTTT. It yields the protein CASRETMGNQPQHF.

The chain is built from TRBV28 and TRBJ2-7, with D maybe TRBD2 (5 bases). Trimming pared 11 bases from V and 7 bases from J, leaving 12 bases between. The CDR3 consists of 10 residues. CDR1 and CDR2 (germline): MDHEN, SYDVKM. CDR3 nucleotides: TGTGCCCCCCTTAAGCGGGAGCAGTACTTC. Protein product: CAPLKREQYF.

This sequence joins TRBV11-1 and TRBJ2-1; D is unresolved. V was pared by 5 bases and J by 7 bases, with 9 bases between. The V gene's germline CDR1 is SGHAT and CDR2 FQDESV (reference sequence). The CDR3 covers 12 residues. The CDR3 coding sequence is TGTGCCAGCAGCCTCTTAGGGAATGAGCAGTTCTTC. Translating it yields CASSLLGNEQFF.

V usage is TRBV28 and J usage is TRBJ1-3; 9 nucleotides match TRBD1. Germline V gene data show CDR1 as MDHEN and CDR2 as SYDVKM. The CDR3 totals 15 residues. Germline trimming cut 5 bases from V and 1 base from J; bases unmatched to any gene: 3. CDR3: CASSEQGASGNTIYF. DNA of the CDR3: TGTGCCAGCAGTGAACAGGGGGCTTCTGGAAACACCATATATTTT.

V usage is TRBV11-2 and J usage is TRBJ2-1; no definite D call. Looked up from germline, CDR1 is SGHAT and CDR2 is FQNNGV. This CDR3 is 13 amino acids long. The ends were cut back, 2 bases at V and 10 bases at J, with 12 bases in the middle. The CDR3 spells CASSLIHPGEQFF. Written as DNA, the CDR3 is TGTGCCAGCAGCTTAATCCATCCCGGGGAGCAGTTCTTC.

This clone was detected only once. This chain links TRBV4-1 with TRBJ2-3, with no clear D. V lost 1 base and J 2 bases, leaving 7 bases between the germline ends. This CDR3 comprises 14 residues. The germline gives CDR1 MGHRA, CDR2 YSYEKL. In nucleotides, the CDR3 is TGCGCCAGCAGCCAAGCGGGTAACACAGATACGCAGTATTTT. Residues: CASSQAGNTDTQYF.

This clone was recorded once. The chain carries TRBV15 and TRBJ1-2; D is undetermined. This CDR3 spans 14 amino acids. Germline V gene sequence: CDR1 LNHNV, CDR2 YYDKDF (reference sequence). With 0 bases removed from V and 4 bases from J, the gap between germline ends came to 9 bases. The CDR3 region is CATSRDFGGYGYTF. DNA for the CDR3: TGTGCCACCAGCAGAGATTTTGGAGGCTATGGCTACACCTTC.

With regard to this clone: This sample includes further DNA sequences coding for the same CDR3. The chain uses TRBV9 and TRBJ2-1, with a possible D match to TRBD2 (6 bases). Trimming took 0 bases from V and 7 from J, leaving 8 bases between them. The CDR3 consists of 13 residues. Germline CDR1 and CDR2: SGDLS and YYNGEE. As DNA, the CDR3 is TGTGCCAGCAGCGTAGACGGGGGTAATGAGCAGTTCTTC. This sequence encodes CASSVDGGNEQFF.

This clone was counted once. The CDR3 sequence: CASSEGGVLPNEKLFF. The DNA for the CDR3 is TGTGCCAGCAGTGAAGGAGGCGTCCTCCCGAATGAAAAACTGTTTTTT. The chain couples TRBV25-1 to TRBJ1-4; D remains ambiguous. The CDR3 has 16 amino acids. Germline loops: CDR1 MGHDK, CDR2 SYGVNS. V gave up 2 bases and J gave up 5 bases, with 15 bases separating them. The variable domain in full, with the rest retrieved from reference TRBV25-1 and TRBJ1-4, is EADIYQTPRYLVIGTGKKITLECSQTMGHDKMYWYQQDPGMELHLIHYSYGVNSTEKGDLSSESTVSRIRTEHFPLTLESARPSHTSQYLCASSEGGVLPNEKLFFGSGTQLSVL.

This sequence joins TRBV5-6 and TRBJ2-1; possible D gene TRBD2, 6 bases. The CDR3 loop spans 16 amino acids. Trimming cost V 2 bases and J 0 bases, with 12 bases left between them. Per germline, CDR1 SGHDT and CDR2 YYEEEE. The CDR3 loop reads CASSFGGRSSYNEQFF. CDR3 in DNA: TGTGCCAGCAGCTTTGGAGGGAGGTCCTCCTACAATGAGCAGTTCTTC.

The rearrangement joins TRBV6-1 to TRBJ1-1; D is undetermined. CDR1 is MNHNS, CDR2 SASEGT, per germline. Deletions cut 10 bases from V and 4 bases from J, with 16 bases between. The CDR3 has 13 amino acids. The CDR3 region has the DNA TGTGCCACCGCCCTACCTCGGGGCACTGAAGCTTTCTTT. It translates to CATALPRGTEAFF.

The chain joins TRBV10-2 to TRBJ2-1; 7 nucleotides agree with TRBD2. The J segment lost 7 bases and the V segment lost 6 bases, leaving 12 bases of the junction unmatched. CDR3 length: 15 amino acids. Germline V gives CDR1 WSHSY, CDR2 SAAADI. CDR3 coding DNA: TGCGCCAGCAGATCACCGGGACTACGTAGGAATGAGCAGTTCTTC. Translated: CASRSPGLRRNEQFF.

This clone appeared once. CDR3 protein: CASSFLGGSNYGYTF. In nucleotides, the CDR3 is TGTGCCAGCAGTTTTCTGGGGGGCTCTAACTATGGCTACACCTTC. This chain links TRBV27 with TRBJ1-2; tentatively, D is TRBD1 (6 bases). CDR1 and CDR2 (germline): MNHEY, SMNVEV (reference sequence). Trimming took off 3 bases at V and 0 bases at J, with 11 bases between the two ends. This CDR3 is 15 amino acids long.

This sequence joins TRBV7-9 and TRBJ2-2, with a weak D call TRBD2 (5 bases). This CDR3 is built from 13 residues. Germline V gene lookup returns CDR1 SEHNR and CDR2 FQNEAQ (reference sequence). V was pared by 1 base and J by 8 bases, with 8 bases between. DNA for the CDR3: TGTGCCAGCAGCTTAGTGGGAGCTGGGGAGCTGTTTTTT. Translated: CASSLVGAGELFF.

This clone was seen just once. DNA of the CDR3: TGCGCCAGCAGCCAATACTTTTCACAGGGCTACGAGCAGTACTTC. Encoded protein: CASSQYFSQGYEQYF. J is TRBJ2-7 and V is TRBV4-1, with D possibly matching TRBD1 (6 bases). This CDR3 spans 15 amino acids. The V end was cut by 2 bases, the J end by 3 bases, with 14 bases between. CDR1 is MGHRA and CDR2 is YSYEKL in the germline V gene.

This sequence joins TRBV7-8 and TRBJ1-2, with a weak D call TRBD1 (6 bases). Trimming took off 2 bases at V and 4 bases at J, with 23 bases between the two ends. The CDR3 sequence is 18 residues long. Germline CDR1 reads SGHVS; CDR2 reads FQNEAQ. In nucleotides, the CDR3 is TGTGCCAGCAGCTTACCCCAACTCGACAGGTCCAAAGTCTATGGCTACACCTTC. The encoded protein is CASSLPQLDRSKVYGYTF.

The chain links TRBV6-5 to TRBJ2-4; D possibly corresponds to TRBD1 (6 bases). V was pared by 6 bases and J by 3 bases, with 15 bases between. The CDR3 is 15 residues long. The germline CDR1 and CDR2 sequences are MNHEY and SVGAGI. The CDR3 protein is CASSKQGLGKNIQYF. The CDR3 DNA is TGTGCCAGCAGCAAACAGGGTCTGGGCAAAAACATTCAGTACTTC.